This T cell receptor beta chain was recovered during a study of blood T cell repertoires in COVID-19. Study in general: Samples of COVID-19 (acute and convalescent) were obtained from the United States, Italy and Spain. T cells, B-cell-depleted T cells, or PBMCs provided the cDNA or gDNA that served as material.

Original processing notes: Quantification of nucleated cells was approximated via reference gene primer amplification. Clones were read by immunoSEQ multiplex PCR, and TCRdb kept only the in-frame ones, dropping some. The V and J calls and clone size are taken from that table; D and trimming were inferred from the DNA. Counted here are about 98,000 clones, almost 85% occurring once; the ten biggest clones make up 9.5% to 10%. The CDR3 is made up of 15 amino acids. In germline, CDR1 is SGHDT, CDR2 YYEEEE. V lost 4 bases, J lost 2 bases, and 16 bases lay in between. This TCR derives from a man aged 35-49 years with active or convalescent COVID-19. The rearrangement uses TRBV5-6 and TRBJ2-7, with TRBD2 as a possible D gene (7 bases). Sequencing used peripheral blood. The CDR3 region has the DNA TGTGCCAGCAGCCTCCGCGGGGGCCTACCCTACGAGCAGTACTTC. Translated: CASSLRGGLPYEQYF.